This is a list of T cell receptor beta chains from one sample in a study of blood T cell repertoires in COVID-19. TCRdb keeps only in-frame clones here, not all; method: immunoSEQ multiplex PCR. The sample yields a few hundred thousand clones, about 90% seen once. The sequencing sample was made of PBMCs or T cells enriched from blood (not recorded which). The source is a woman aged 18-29 years with acute COVID-19. Each CDR3 is given with its conserved first and last residue. A D gene is named only where the DNA matches it firmly. Part of the rows lack a size; the others show once, few, many or a class for expanded clones.

abundance: NA; j_gene: TRBJ2-2; len: 11; v_gene: TRBV3-1/TRBV3-2; d_gene: NA; CDR3aa: CASTDTGELFF; CDR3nt: TGTGCCAGCACGGACACCGGGGAGCTGTTTTTT
abundance: once; j_gene: TRBJ2-7; len: 20; v_gene: TRBV28; d_gene: NA; CDR3aa: CASSFEWTGLTGAYSYEQYF; CDR3nt: TGTGCCAGCAGTTTCGAGTGGACAGGCCTAACGGGGGCCTACTCCTACGAGCAGTACTTC
abundance: NA; j_gene: TRBJ2-7; len: 15; v_gene: TRBV19; d_gene: NA; CDR3aa: CASSIGDSGSYEQYF; CDR3nt: TGTGCCAGTAGTATAGGGGACTCGGGCTCCTACGAGCAGTACTTC
abundance: NA; j_gene: TRBJ2-7; len: 16; v_gene: TRBV5-6; d_gene: TRBD2; CDR3aa: CASSYQGLAAYYEQYF; CDR3nt: TGTGCCAGCAGCTACCAAGGTCTAGCGGCTTACTACGAGCAGTACTTC
abundance: NA; j_gene: TRBJ2-7; len: 16; v_gene: TRBV7-9; d_gene: TRBD1; CDR3aa: CASSFRGTLITYEQYF; CDR3nt: TGTGCCAGCAGCTTCAGGGGGACCCTGATCACCTACGAGCAGTACTTC
abundance: NA; j_gene: TRBJ1-6; len: 15; v_gene: TRBV7-9; d_gene: NA; CDR3aa: CASSLTGSYNSPLHF; CDR3nt: TGTGCCAGCAGCTTAACAGGCTCCTATAATTCACCCCTCCACTTT
abundance: NA; j_gene: TRBJ1-5; len: 18; v_gene: TRBV24-1; d_gene: NA; CDR3aa: CATSDAGAGGNSNQPQHF; CDR3nt: TGTGCCACCAGTGATGCAGGGGCAGGAGGAAATAGCAATCAGCCCCAGCATTTT
abundance: NA; j_gene: TRBJ1-2; len: 16; v_gene: TRBV9; d_gene: TRBD1; CDR3aa: CASSVAGTGGSYGYTF; CDR3nt: TGTGCCAGCAGCGTAGCCGGGACAGGGGGGTCATATGGCTACACCTTC
abundance: NA; j_gene: TRBJ1-2; len: 14; v_gene: TRBV6-5; d_gene: NA; CDR3aa: CASLHRTENYGYTF; CDR3nt: TGTGCCAGCCTACATCGGACAGAGAACTATGGCTACACCTTC
abundance: NA; j_gene: TRBJ1-2; len: 16; v_gene: TRBV28; d_gene: TRBD1; CDR3aa: CASSPITGALYDGYTF; CDR3nt: TGTGCCAGCAGTCCGATAACAGGGGCCCTCTATGATGGCTACACCTTC
abundance: NA; j_gene: TRBJ1-1; len: 13; v_gene: TRBV11-3; d_gene: NA; CDR3aa: CASSGGANTEAFF; CDR3nt: TGTGCCAGCTCCGGGGGGGCGAACACTGAAGCTTTCTTT
abundance: NA; j_gene: TRBJ1-5; len: 18; v_gene: TRBV19; d_gene: NA; CDR3aa: CASSMGPWSEDPNQPQHF; CDR3nt: TGTGCCAGTAGTATGGGTCCCTGGTCGGAGGACCCTAATCAGCCCCAGCATTTT
abundance: NA; j_gene: TRBJ2-2; len: 15; v_gene: TRBV4-1; d_gene: NA; CDR3aa: CASSQEISVIGELFF; CDR3nt: TGCGCCAGCAGCCAAGAGATTAGCGTAATCGGGGAGCTGTTTTTT
abundance: NA; j_gene: TRBJ2-7; len: 16; v_gene: TRBV10-3; d_gene: NA; CDR3aa: CAISEMGGQEDYEQYF; CDR3nt: TGTGCCATCAGTGAAATGGGTGGGCAGGAGGACTACGAGCAGTACTTC
abundance: NA; j_gene: TRBJ1-2; len: 16; v_gene: TRBV5-4; d_gene: TRBD1; CDR3aa: CASSYSYRDRVDGYTF; CDR3nt: TGTGCCAGCAGTTATTCTTACCGGGACAGGGTAGACGGCTACACCTTC
abundance: NA; j_gene: TRBJ1-5; len: 15; v_gene: TRBV27; d_gene: NA; CDR3aa: CASSLEGGNSQPQHF; CDR3nt: TGTGCCAGCAGTTTAGAAGGGGGTAACAGTCAGCCCCAGCATTTT
abundance: NA; j_gene: TRBJ2-1; len: 15; v_gene: TRBV28; d_gene: NA; CDR3aa: CASSLIGTSRNEQFF; CDR3nt: TGTGCCAGCAGTTTGATCGGGACTTCGAGAAATGAGCAGTTCTTC
abundance: NA; j_gene: TRBJ1-1; len: 12; v_gene: TRBV2; d_gene: TRBD1; CDR3aa: CVSSDRDTEAFF; CDR3nt: TGTGTCAGCAGTGACAGGGACACTGAAGCTTTCTTT
abundance: few; j_gene: TRBJ2-5; len: 15; v_gene: TRBV19; d_gene: TRBD2; CDR3aa: CASSILAGGPETQYF; CDR3nt: TGTGCCAGTAGTATCCTAGCGGGAGGGCCAGAGACCCAGTACTTC
abundance: NA; j_gene: TRBJ1-2; len: 15; v_gene: TRBV30; d_gene: TRBD1; CDR3aa: CAWSVTPWSTGQSTF; CDR3nt: TGTGCCTGGAGTGTGACCCCCTGGTCGACAGGGCAGTCCACCTTC
abundance: NA; j_gene: TRBJ2-3; len: 15; v_gene: TRBV19; d_gene: TRBD1; CDR3aa: CASRHDRGVTDTQYF; CDR3nt: TGTGCCAGTAGACACGACAGGGGGGTGACAGATACGCAGTATTTT
abundance: NA; j_gene: TRBJ1-2; len: 13; v_gene: TRBV19; d_gene: TRBD1; CDR3aa: CASTADRGGGYTF; CDR3nt: TGTGCCAGTACCGCCGACAGGGGGGGAGGCTACACCTTC
abundance: few; j_gene: TRBJ1-5; len: 12; v_gene: TRBV7-2; d_gene: NA; CDR3aa: CASSLQGRPQHF; CDR3nt: TGTGCCAGCAGCTTACAGGGGCGGCCCCAGCATTTT
abundance: once; j_gene: TRBJ1-5; len: 13; v_gene: TRBV10-3; d_gene: NA; CDR3aa: CAISEGAGQPQHF; CDR3nt: TGTGCCATCAGTGAGGGCGCGGGCCAGCCCCAGCATTTT
abundance: NA; j_gene: TRBJ2-7; len: 15; v_gene: TRBV3-1/TRBV3-2; d_gene: NA; CDR3aa: CASSQDVWGNYEQYF; CDR3nt: TGTGCCAGCAGCCAAGATGTCTGGGGCAACTACGAGCAGTACTTC
abundance: NA; j_gene: TRBJ1-4; len: 13; v_gene: TRBV6-5; d_gene: NA; CDR3aa: CASSRIRGEKLFF; CDR3nt: TGTGCCAGCAGCAGAATCAGAGGGGAAAAACTGTTTTTT
abundance: NA; j_gene: TRBJ2-2; len: 12; v_gene: TRBV10-3; d_gene: NA; CDR3aa: CACGQNTGELFF; CDR3nt: TGTGCCTGTGGACAAAACACCGGGGAGCTGTTTTTT
abundance: NA; j_gene: TRBJ2-7; len: 15; v_gene: TRBV4-1; d_gene: NA; CDR3aa: CASSQGGGGAYEQYF; CDR3nt: TGCGCCAGCAGCCAAGGGGGTGGAGGGGCCTACGAGCAGTACTTC
abundance: NA; j_gene: TRBJ2-7; len: 15; v_gene: TRBV24-1; d_gene: NA; CDR3aa: CATSALGGSGYEQYF; CDR3nt: TGTGCCACCAGTGCCCTCGGGGGTAGCGGCTACGAGCAGTACTTC
abundance: NA; j_gene: TRBJ2-2; len: 16; v_gene: TRBV7-9; d_gene: TRBD2; CDR3aa: CASSRGLAGESGELFF; CDR3nt: TGTGCCAGCAGCCGTGGCCTAGCGGGAGAGTCCGGGGAGCTGTTTTTT
abundance: NA; j_gene: TRBJ2-2; len: 14; v_gene: TRBV28; d_gene: NA; CDR3aa: CASSLGGNTGELFF; CDR3nt: TGTGCCAGCAGTTTAGGCGGAAACACCGGGGAGCTGTTTTTT